Listed here are 14 T cell receptor beta chains from one sample, sequenced in a study of T cells in Graves' hyperthyroidism and ophthalmopathy. Amplified regions were TCR beta CDR3 sequences from RNA transcripts. Using the HTBI primer set, a first-round RT-PCR was run on the TCR CDR3. Each CDR3 protein gets one entry after TCRdb re-called the multiplex PCR reads with MiXCR. The profile covers hundreds of thousands of distinct CDR3 sequences, with around 20% appearing a single time and 40% to 50% taken by the ten largest. Sequencing input: blood. These receptors all come from a middle-aged man with Graves' ophthalmopathy.

Here the CDR3 DNA reads TGCGCCAGCAGCCGAGACAACCCGAACACCGGGGAGCTGTTTTTT. It encodes CASSRDNPNTGELFF. The chain joins TRBV5-1 to TRBJ2-2; the D is unclear. From germline, CDR1 is SGHRS and CDR2 YFSETQ. The CDR3 is made up of 15 amino acids. The V and J ends lost 4 bases and 0 bases respectively, with 10 bases between them.

The chain carries TRBV9 and TRBJ2-3; 7 bases align to TRBD2. Trimming at V came to 0 bases and at J to 3 bases, leaving 4 bases not matched to a gene. Germline CDR1 and CDR2: SGDLS and YYNGEE. This CDR3 has 15 residues. CDR3 loop: CASSVVGGITDTQYF. The CDR3 nucleotides are TGTGCCAGCAGCGTAGTGGGGGGGATAACAGATACGCAGTATTTT.

The gene calls are TRBV5-1 and TRBJ2-5; possibly TRBD1 or TRBD2 for D (5 bases each). This CDR3 region has 13 residues. In germline, CDR1 is SGHRS, CDR2 YFSETQ. With 4 bases removed from V and 7 bases from J, the gap between germline ends came to 14 bases. CDR3 sequence reads: CASSPGPQRTQYF. CDR3 DNA: TGCGCCAGCAGCCCGGGACCCCAGCGGACCCAGTACTTC.

J is TRBJ1-2 and V is TRBV6-1, with 7 bases aligning to TRBD1. This CDR3 contains 13 residues. Per germline, CDR1 MNHNS and CDR2 SASEGT. Losses at the gene ends were 6 bases for V and 8 bases for J; bases not matched to a gene: 9. This chain's CDR3 is CASSTTGEGGYTF. DNA of the CDR3: TGTGCCAGCAGCACCACAGGGGAGGGCGGCTACACCTTC.

The table lists this clonotype with a few counts. CDR3 in amino acids: CSVRTSGTTNTGELFF. The CDR3 DNA is TGCAGCGTTCGGACTAGCGGTACAACGAACACCGGGGAGCTGTTTTTT. The chain carries TRBV29-1 and TRBJ2-2; 10 nucleotides align to TRBD2. V was clipped by 5 bases and J by 0 bases; unmatched bases: 6. The CDR3 runs to 16 residues. Germline CDR1 and CDR2: SQVTM and ANQGSEA.

CDR3 region: CSASGGTGVANQPQHF. The CDR3 coding sequence is TGCAGTGCTAGCGGCGGGACAGGGGTTGCCAATCAGCCCCAGCATTTT. The rearrangement links TRBV20-1 to TRBJ1-5; 10 nucleotides align to TRBD1. CDR1 and CDR2 from the germline V gene are DFQATT and SNEGSKA (reference sequence). J gave up 3 bases and V 3 bases, and 8 bases lay outside the gene matches. CDR3 length: 16 amino acids.

This clonotype came up a few times. The V gene is TRBV5-1, the J gene TRBJ1-1; D gene uncertain. V dropped 3 bases and J dropped 1 base, with 16 bases sitting between them. The CDR3 spans 16 residues. Germline V gene lookup returns CDR1 SGHRS and CDR2 YFSETQ. CDR3 bases: TGCGCCAGCAGCTCCCCTATCGGTGTCGGGAACACTGAAGCTTTCTTT. Translating gives CASSSPIGVGNTEAFF. The variable domain in full, with the rest retrieved from reference TRBV5-1 and TRBJ1-1, is KAGVTQTPRYLIKTRGQQVTLSCSPISGHRSVSWYQQTPGQGLQFLFEYFSETQRNKGNFPGRFSGRQFSNSRSEMNVSTLELGDSALYLCASSSPIGVGNTEAFFGQGTRLTVV.

This clonotype was observed many times. This chain joins TRBV2 and TRBJ2-7; a weak D match, TRBD2 (5 bases). The CDR3 loop spans 12 amino acids. V gave up 6 bases and J gave up 4 bases, with 10 bases separating them. Per the germline V gene, CDR1 is SNHLY and CDR2 is FYNNEI. The CDR3, as DNA: TGTGCCAGCAGGGGAGAGATTTACGAGCAGTACTTC. Its protein is CASRGEIYEQYF.

This clonotype was found a few times. The chain uses TRBV7-9 and TRBJ2-2; possibly TRBD2 for D (6 bases). Trimming cost V 5 bases and J 2 bases, with 18 bases left between them. Germline CDR1 SEHNR, CDR2 FQNEAQ (reference sequence). CDR3 length: 17 amino acids. As DNA, the CDR3 is TGTGCCAGCAGCCCACGCGTGTTGGGGGGTAACACCGGGGAGCTGTTTTTT. Its protein product is CASSPRVLGGNTGELFF.

The V call is TRBV28, the J call TRBJ1-2, with D perhaps matching TRBD1 (5 bases). The germline CDR1 and CDR2 sequences are MDHEN and SYDVKM. This CDR3 comprises 12 residues. With 7 bases removed from V and 4 bases from J, the gap between germline ends came to 10 bases. In DNA, the CDR3 is TGTGCCAGCACCGGGACGGCCTATGGCTACACCTTC. It is translated as CASTGTAYGYTF.

This clonotype was detected a few times. The CDR3 sequence: CASSLMGLVEKLFF. The DNA for the CDR3 is TGTGCCAGCAGTTTGATGGGGCTAGTTGAAAAACTGTTTTTT. The rearrangement joins TRBV12-3 or TRBV12-4 to TRBJ1-4; tentatively, D is TRBD1 (5 bases). The CDR3 is 14 residues long. V was pared by 3 bases and J by 7 bases, with 12 bases between.

The chain uses TRBV9 and TRBJ1-2; unclear D gene. Germline V CDR1 and CDR2: SGDLS, YYNGEE. The CDR3 length is 12 residues. The V end was cut by 3 bases, the J end by 6 bases, with 9 bases between. The DNA for the CDR3 is TGTGCCAGCAGCGGGGGAGAAAATGGCTACACCTTC. Translation: CASSGGENGYTF.

In this sample, this clonotype turned up many times. The rearrangement links TRBV28 to TRBJ2-5, with 9 bases that match TRBD2. The CDR3 consists of 13 residues. Germline V lookup: CDR1 MDHEN, CDR2 SYDVKM. V shed 6 bases, J shed 4 bases, and the junction held 3 bases outside the gene matches. The DNA of the CDR3 is TGTGCCAGCAGCCCACTAGCGGGAGAGACCCAGTACTTC. This codes for CASSPLAGETQYF.

The V gene is TRBV19, the J gene TRBJ1-6, with D perhaps matching TRBD1 (6 bases). CDR1 and CDR2 from the germline V gene are LNHDA and SQIVND (reference sequence). This CDR3 spans 15 amino acids. Trimming removed 9 bases at V and 5 bases at J, with 17 bases between. CDR3 in amino acids: CASKGGGSDNSPLHF. CDR3 coding DNA: TGTGCCAGCAAAGGGGGGGGTTCCGATAATTCACCCCTCCACTTT. The variable domain in full, with the rest retrieved from reference TRBV19 and TRBJ1-6, is DGGITQSPKYLFRKEGQNVTLSCEQNLNHDAMYWYRQDPGQGLRLIYYSQIVNDFQKGDIAEGYSVSREKKESFPLTVTSAQKNPTAFYLCASKGGGSDNSPLHFGNGTRLTVT.